This T cell receptor (beta chain) was captured by sequencing in a study of CD8+CD57+ T cells in acquired aplastic anemia. Study as a whole: Average DNA yield from sorted CD4+ and CD8+ cells was roughly 3.1 ug.

According to the study, genomic DNA was the template for TCR beta VDJ and CDR3 profiling. MiXCR, applied by TCRdb to the reads, yields one record per CDR3 protein. The data contain about half a million distinct CDR3 sequences, 25% to 40% of them singletons. This clonotype was seen repeatedly, ten times or more. This CDR3 region has 15 residues. The V gene lost 6 bases and the J gene lost 2 bases, with 16 bases spanning the gap. Germline-derived CDR1 and CDR2 are LNHDA and SQIVND (reference sequence). The patients chosen for sequencing had shown expansion of CD8+CD57+ cells (detected by flow cytometry). Patients, without exception, had severe acquired aplastic anemia.

Source material: sorted CD4+, CD8+, or CD8+CD57+ T cells (not recorded which) from PBMCs. The source of this sequence is a human donor with aplastic anemia. V usage is TRBV19 and J usage is TRBJ1-2, with D tentatively TRBD1 (6 bases). Here the CDR3 reads CASSGRTEKNYGYTF. For the CDR3, the DNA is TGTGCCAGTAGCGGACGGACAGAGAAAAACTATGGCTACACCTTC.